This TCR beta chain was captured in a study of monozygotic twins with inflammatory bowel disease. TCRdb reprocessed the 5' RACE reads, keeping one entry per CDR3 protein, no DNA. The sample's table shows some 400,000 distinct CDR3 sequences. Comments on this clonotype: Antigen specificity is unknown.

Each donor supplied approximately 2.5 ml of blood. Study conclusions and caveats: No detectable difference in repertoire similarity separated concordant from discordant twins, possibly as a result of limited power.

The receptor comes from a human donor with ulcerative colitis or Crohn's disease, or a healthy co-twin of an affected twin (not recorded which). The sample was blood.

CDR3 amino acids: CASTLGSLYEQYF. The chain recombines TRBV12-3 or TRBV12-4 with TRBJ2-7; absent DNA, TCRdb's TRBD2 call cannot be checked. The CDR3 loop spans 13 amino acids.